This T cell receptor (beta chain) appears in the sequencing data of a study of CD8 T cells in ankylosing spondylitis. Broader study findings: Within ankylosing spondylitis blood, a TCR beta motif made up of seven to nine highly homologous variants appeared to be characteristic. Clones linked with disease were CD8+ and fairly uncommon in the peripheral blood.

By quantitative 5'-RACE with molecular barcodes, the TCR beta libraries were made. TCRdb reprocessed the 5' RACE reads via MiXCR and lists one record per CDR3 protein. In the table there are about 540,000 distinct CDR3 sequences, roughly 12% of which are singletons. Germline V CDR1 and CDR2: DFQATT, SNEGSKA (reference sequence). V was clipped by 1 base and J by 5 bases; unmatched bases: 4. This CDR3 contains 16 residues. This clonotype has just a few counts. What it binds is not known. Specimen: blood, either unsorted or a sorted T cell fraction (not recorded which). The chain recombines TRBV20-1 with TRBJ2-3, with TRBD2 matching over 15 bases. The receptor's source is a male donor with ankylosing spondylitis. The CDR3 region has the DNA TGCAGTGCTAGAGGCCCGGGACTAGCGGGAGGAGATACGCAGTATTTT. Translation gives CSARGPGLAGGDTQYF.